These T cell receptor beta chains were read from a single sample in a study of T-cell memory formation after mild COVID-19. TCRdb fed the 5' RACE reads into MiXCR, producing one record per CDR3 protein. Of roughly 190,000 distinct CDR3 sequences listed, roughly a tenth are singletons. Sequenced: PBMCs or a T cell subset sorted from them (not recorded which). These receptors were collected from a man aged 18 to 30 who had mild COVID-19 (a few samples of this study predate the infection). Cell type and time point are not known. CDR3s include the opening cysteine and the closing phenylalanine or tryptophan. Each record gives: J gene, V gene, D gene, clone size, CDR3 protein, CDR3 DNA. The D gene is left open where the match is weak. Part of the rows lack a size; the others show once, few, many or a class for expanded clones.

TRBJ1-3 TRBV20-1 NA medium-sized CSTPEDTIYF TGCAGTACCCCCGAAGACACCATATATTTT
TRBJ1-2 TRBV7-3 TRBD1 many CANRTGVNYGYTF TGTGCCAACAGGACAGGGGTGAACTATGGCTACACCTTC
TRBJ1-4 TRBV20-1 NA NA CSARTETKEKLFF TGCAGTGCTAGGACAGAGACCAAAGAAAAACTGTTTTTT
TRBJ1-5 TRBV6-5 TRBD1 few CASSHDRGDQPQHF TGTGCCAGCAGTCATGACAGGGGGGATCAGCCCCAGCATTTT
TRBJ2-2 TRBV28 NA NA CASSFRARGTGELFF TGTGCCAGCAGTTTTCGGGCCAGAGGCACCGGGGAGCTGTTTTTT
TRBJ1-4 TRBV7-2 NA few CASKRGGSGSEKLFF TGTGCCAGCAAGAGGGGTGGCTCGGGGAGTGAAAAACTGTTTTTT
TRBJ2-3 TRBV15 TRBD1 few CATSRDWPRDRGGSDTQYF TGTGCCACCAGCAGAGATTGGCCACGGGACAGGGGGGGCTCAGATACGCAGTATTTT
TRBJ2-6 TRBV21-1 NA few CASSKYIGSGANVLTF TGTGCCAGCAGCAAATATATTGGCTCTGGGGCCAACGTCCTGACTTTC
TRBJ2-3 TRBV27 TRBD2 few CASKRTSPDTQYF TGTGCCAGCAAAAGGACTAGCCCAGATACGCAGTATTTT
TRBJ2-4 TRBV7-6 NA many CASSGRGDIQYF TGTGCCAGCTCGGGCAGAGGGGACATTCAGTACTTC
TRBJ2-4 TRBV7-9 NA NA CASRGLGTDIQYF TGTGCCAGCCGAGGGCTAGGGACGGACATTCAGTACTTC
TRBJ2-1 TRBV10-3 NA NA CAIAGSSYNEQFF TGTGCCATCGCAGGGAGCTCCTACAATGAGCAGTTCTTC
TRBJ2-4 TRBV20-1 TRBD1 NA CSALDRAKNIQYF TGCAGTGCCCTGGACAGGGCCAAAAACATTCAGTACTTC
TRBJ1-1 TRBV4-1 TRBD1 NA CASKVRIFPGQGNTEAFF TGCGCCAGCAAGGTACGAATTTTCCCGGGACAGGGGAACACTGAAGCTTTCTTT
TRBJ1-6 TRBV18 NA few CASSPSLERSPLHF TGTGCCAGCTCACCAAGTTTGGAGCGTTCACCCCTCCACTTT
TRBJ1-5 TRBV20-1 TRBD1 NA CSANRQGIASNQPQHF TGCAGTGCCAACCGACAGGGGATAGCAAGCAATCAGCCCCAGCATTTT
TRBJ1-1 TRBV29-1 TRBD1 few CSGDRGQSTEAFF TGCAGCGGGGACAGGGGGCAGAGCACTGAAGCTTTCTTT
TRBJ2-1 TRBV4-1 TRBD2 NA CASSQEILAGGYEQFF TGCGCCAGCAGCCAAGAAATACTAGCGGGGGGGTATGAGCAGTTCTTC
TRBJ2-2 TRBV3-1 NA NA CASSQDTRTDSTGELFF TGTGCCAGCAGCCAAGATACTCGGACAGATTCCACCGGGGAGCTGTTTTTT
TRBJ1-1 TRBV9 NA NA CASSEPLPGRSTEAFF TGTGCCAGCAGCGAACCCTTACCAGGACGGAGCACTGAAGCTTTCTTT
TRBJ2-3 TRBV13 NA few CASSYSSGGADTQYF TGTGCCAGCAGCTACTCGAGTGGGGGGGCGGATACGCAGTATTTT
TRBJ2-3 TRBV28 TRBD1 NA CALGTGGGTDTQYF TGTGCCTTAGGGACAGGGGGCGGCACAGATACGCAGTATTTT
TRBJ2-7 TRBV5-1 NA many CASSWRPVSYEQYF TGCGCCAGCAGCTGGAGACCCGTATCCTACGAGCAGTACTTC
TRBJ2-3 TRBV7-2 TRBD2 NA CASSPDSGGGTDTQYF TGTGCCAGCAGCCCGGATAGCGGGGGAGGCACAGATACGCAGTATTTT
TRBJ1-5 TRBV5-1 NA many CASSRDGTQNQPQHF TGCGCCAGCAGCAGAGACGGGACCCAGAATCAGCCCCAGCATTTT
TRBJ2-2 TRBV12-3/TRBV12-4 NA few CASSRTANTGELFF TGTGCCAGCAGTAGGACTGCGAACACCGGGGAGCTGTTTTTT
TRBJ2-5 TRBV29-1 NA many CSVVQGGMGETQYF TGCAGCGTCGTACAGGGGGGGATGGGCGAGACCCAGTACTTC
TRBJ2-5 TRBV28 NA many CASIDARLGRGGETQYF TGTGCCAGCATTGACGCTCGTCTGGGCAGGGGAGGGGAGACCCAGTACTTC
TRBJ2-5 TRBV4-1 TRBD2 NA CASSELAGGPKETQYF TGCGCCAGCAGCGAACTAGCGGGGGGGCCAAAAGAGACCCAGTACTTC
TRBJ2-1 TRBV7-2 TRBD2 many CASSWDGTTASNEQFF TGTGCCAGCAGCTGGGACGGGACTACTGCTTCCAATGAGCAGTTCTTC
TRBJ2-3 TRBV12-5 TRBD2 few CASGLVGWGGSDTQYF TGTGCTAGTGGTTTGGTAGGCTGGGGGGGGTCAGATACGCAGTATTTT
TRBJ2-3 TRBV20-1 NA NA CSARVESTDTQYF TGCAGTGCTAGAGTGGAGAGCACAGATACGCAGTATTTT
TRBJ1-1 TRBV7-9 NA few CASSPGQLIMNTEAFF TGTGCCAGCAGCCCTGGACAGCTCATTATGAACACTGAAGCTTTCTTT
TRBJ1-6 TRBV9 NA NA CASSATSFAGRDSPLHF TGTGCCAGCAGCGCGACATCCTTCGCAGGGCGGGATTCACCCCTCCACTTT
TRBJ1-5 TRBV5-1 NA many CASSLGQNQPQHF TGCGCCAGCAGCTTGGGACAGAATCAGCCCCAGCATTTT
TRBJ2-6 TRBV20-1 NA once CSGISGANVLTF TGCAGCGGGATATCTGGGGCCAACGTCCTGACTTTC
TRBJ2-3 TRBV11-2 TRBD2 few CASSSRPRTSGASTDTQYF TGTGCCAGCAGCTCTCGCCCTCGGACTAGCGGGGCGAGCACAGATACGCAGTATTTT
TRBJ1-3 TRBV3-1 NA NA CASSQKGSGNTIYF TGTGCCAGCAGCCAAAAGGGGTCTGGAAACACCATATATTTT
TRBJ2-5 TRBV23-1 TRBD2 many CASSPTSGGGETQYF TGCGCCAGCAGCCCTACTAGCGGGGGGGGAGAGACCCAGTACTTC
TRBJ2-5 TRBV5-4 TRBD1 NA CASSGTGFQETQYF TGTGCCAGCAGCGGGACAGGGTTCCAGGAGACCCAGTACTTC
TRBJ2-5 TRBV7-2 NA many CASGVRAETQYF TGTGCCTCAGGGGTGCGGGCAGAGACCCAGTACTTC
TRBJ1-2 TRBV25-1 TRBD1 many CASQTGGGHGYTF TGTGCCAGCCAGACAGGGGGCGGTCATGGCTACACCTTC
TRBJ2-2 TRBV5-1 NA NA CASSGMAGSTGELFF TGCGCCAGCAGCGGAATGGCGGGTTCTACCGGGGAGCTGTTTTTT
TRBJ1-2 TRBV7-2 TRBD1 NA CASSLVQTGRANYGYTF TGTGCCAGCAGCTTAGTACAGACAGGGAGAGCTAACTATGGCTACACCTTC
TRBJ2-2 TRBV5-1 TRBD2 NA CASSLAPGLAGGHTGELFF TGCGCCAGCAGCTTGGCCCCGGGACTAGCGGGGGGGCACACCGGGGAGCTGTTTTTT
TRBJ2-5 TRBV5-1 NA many CASSLGHFQETQYF TGCGCCAGCAGCTTGGGGCATTTCCAAGAGACCCAGTACTTC
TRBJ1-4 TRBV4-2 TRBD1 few CASSQERTGGVKLFF TGTGCCAGCAGCCAAGAAAGGACAGGGGGAGTAAAACTGTTTTTT
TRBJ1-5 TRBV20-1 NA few CSASQGNQPQHF TGCAGTGCGAGTCAGGGAAATCAGCCCCAGCATTTT
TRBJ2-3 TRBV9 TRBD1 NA CASSVAPGQVGTDTQYF TGTGCCAGCAGCGTAGCTCCGGGACAGGTTGGCACAGATACGCAGTATTTT
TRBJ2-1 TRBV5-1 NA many CASSLEGDQFF TGCGCCAGCAGCTTGGAGGGGGATCAGTTCTTC
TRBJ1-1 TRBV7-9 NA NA CASRGAAHTEAFF TGTGCCAGCAGAGGAGCAGCTCACACTGAAGCTTTCTTT
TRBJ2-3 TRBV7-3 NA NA CASSLMGAGGDTQYF TGTGCCAGCAGCTTAATGGGGGCCGGTGGAGATACGCAGTATTTT
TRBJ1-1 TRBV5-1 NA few CASSLFSADTEAFF TGCGCCAGCAGCTTGTTTTCGGCGGACACTGAAGCTTTCTTT
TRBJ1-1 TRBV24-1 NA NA CATRDDQNTEAFF TGTGCCACCAGGGACGACCAAAACACTGAAGCTTTCTTT